A single sample is the source of the 19 T cell receptor beta chains below, sequenced in a study of CD8 T cells in Susac syndrome. With random hexamers, roughly 0.45 to 1 ug RNA was reverse transcribed. TCRdb fed the immunoSEQ multiplex PCR reads into MiXCR, producing one record per CDR3 protein. The table shows about 210,000 distinct CDR3 sequences, with approximately 93% occurring only once. Sequencing was performed on CD4+ T cells from PBMCs. The receptors originated from a human donor in good health.

In DNA form, the CDR3 reads TGTGCCAGCAGTTACGTTGGGACAGGGAAAGCTAACTATGGCTACACCTTC. Protein product: CASSYVGTGKANYGYTF. This rearrangement joins TRBV6-5 to TRBJ1-2, with 9 bases lining up with TRBD1. Germline loops: CDR1 MNHEY, CDR2 SVGAGI. V shed 2 bases and J 0 bases; nucleotides not matched to a gene: 7. The CDR3 has 17 amino acids.

The V gene is TRBV7-3, the J gene TRBJ2-7; 11 nucleotides match TRBD2. The CDR3 contains 13 residues. The germline CDR1 and CDR2 sequences are SGHTA and FQGTGA. Trimming removed 5 bases from V and 5 bases from J; junction bases left unmatched: 2. The CDR3 nucleotides read TGTGCCAGCAGCCTTAGCGGGGGGGACGAGCAGTACTTC. As protein: CASSLSGGDEQYF.

V and J are TRBV5-1 and TRBJ2-5; 10 bases align to TRBD2. After removal of 3 bases from V and 5 bases from J, the junction contained 4 bases not matched to a gene. CDR3 length: 14 amino acids. Germline V gene data show CDR1 as SGHRS and CDR2 as YFSETQ. The CDR3 here is CASSSLAGAETQYF. The CDR3 nucleotides read TGCGCCAGCAGCTCGCTAGCGGGGGCGGAGACCCAGTACTTC.

The sample holds one count of this clonotype. The chain uses TRBV20-1 and TRBJ2-5; D gene ambiguous. Per germline, CDR1 DFQATT and CDR2 SNEGSKA (reference sequence). The CDR3 is 15 amino acids. V gave up 0 bases and J gave up 2 bases, with 13 bases separating them. The CDR3 protein is CSARDFRAVQETQYF. The CDR3 DNA reads TGCAGTGCTAGAGATTTTCGGGCGGTACAAGAGACCCAGTACTTC.

This rearrangement joins TRBV7-9 to TRBJ2-1, with D possibly being TRBD2 (5 bases). Germline V gene data show CDR1 as SEHNR and CDR2 as FQNEAQ (reference sequence). The CDR3 extends over 12 amino acids. Trimming took off 6 bases at V and 7 bases at J, with 10 bases between the two ends. Here the CDR3 reads CASRLPGNEQFF. The CDR3 coding sequence is TGTGCCAGCAGGCTACCGGGGAATGAGCAGTTCTTC. The full variable domain, completed using reference TRBV7-9 and TRBJ2-1, is DTGVSQNPRHKITKRGQNVTFRCDPISEHNRLYWYRQTLGQGPEFLTYFQNEAQLEKSRLLSDRFSAERPKGSFSTLEIQRTEQGDSAMYLCASRLPGNEQFFGPGTRLTVL.

Here the CDR3 DNA reads TGTGCCAGCAGCCAAGCCCGGGCAACTCAGCAGTACTTC. It codes for CASSQARATQQYF. The genes are TRBV3-1 and TRBJ2-7, with no clear D. The CDR3 consists of 13 residues. Germline CDR1 LGHDT, CDR2 YNNKEL (reference sequence). Trimming cost V 1 base and J 8 bases, with 12 bases left between them.

CDR3 in amino acids: CASSRHQAGETQYF. The CDR3 DNA follows: TGTGCCAGTAGTCGTCATCAGGCGGGAGAGACCCAGTACTTC. The chain joins TRBV19 to TRBJ2-5; D might be TRBD2 (5 bases). Germline CDR1 reads LNHDA; CDR2 reads SQIVND (reference sequence). Deletions cut 5 bases from V and 4 bases from J, with 14 bases between. The CDR3 extends over 14 amino acids.

The chain couples TRBV5-1 to TRBJ2-3; D is ambiguous. Germline CDR1 SGHRS, CDR2 YFSETQ. CDR3 size: 14 residues. Trimming left V 1 base short and J 2 bases short, with 8 bases between. Here the CDR3 reads CASSLLQYTDTQYF. In nucleotides, the CDR3 is TGCGCCAGCAGCTTGTTGCAGTACACAGATACGCAGTATTTT.

This chain joins TRBV6-5 and TRBJ1-2; D gene ambiguous. Trimming stripped 0 bases from V and 3 bases from J, with 14 bases between. Germline CDR1 reads MNHEY; CDR2 reads SVGAGI. This CDR3 has 16 residues. The CDR3 spells CASSYSNTGVHYGYTF. DNA for the CDR3: TGTGCCAGCAGTTACTCGAATACGGGAGTCCACTATGGCTACACCTTC.

The chain carries TRBV5-1 and TRBJ2-6; 8 nucleotides align to TRBD1. Germline-derived CDR1 and CDR2 are SGHRS and YFSETQ. J was trimmed by 0 bases and V by 2 bases; bases with no gene match: 7. The length of the CDR3 is 18 residues. The CDR3 bases are TGCGCCAGCAGCTTTTTCGGACAGGGAATCTCTGGGGCCAACGTCCTGACTTTC. Translated: CASSFFGQGISGANVLTF.

The chain is built from TRBV9 and TRBJ2-2; D remains ambiguous. Germline CDR1 and CDR2: SGDLS and YYNGEE. The V gene lost 0 bases and the J gene lost 6 bases, with 3 bases spanning the gap. The CDR3 is made up of 12 amino acids. The CDR3 spells CASSVEPGELFF. In DNA, the CDR3 is TGTGCCAGCAGCGTAGAACCCGGGGAGCTGTTTTTT. Combining the CDR3 with reference TRBV9 and TRBJ2-2 gives the whole variable domain DSGVTQTPKHLITATGQRVTLRCSPRSGDLSVYWYQQSLDQGLQFLIQYYNGEERAKGNILERFSAQQFPDLHSELNLSSLELGDSALYFCASSVEPGELFFGEGSRLTVL.

The chain recombines TRBV13 with TRBJ1-1; D gene ambiguous. The V end was cut by 5 bases, the J end by 6 bases, with 16 bases between. This CDR3 contains 14 residues. Germline CDR1 and CDR2: PRHDT and FYEKMQ (reference sequence). Here the CDR3 DNA reads TGTGCCAGCAGCCGATCAGCAGTGGTCGCTGAAGCTTTCTTT. Translating it yields CASSRSAVVAEAFF.

The rearrangement links TRBV7-2 to TRBJ2-2; 8 nucleotides align to TRBD1. Germline V gene sequence: CDR1 SGHTA, CDR2 FQGNSA. The CDR3 is made up of 14 amino acids. J was trimmed by 8 bases and V by 6 bases; bases with no gene match: 8. The CDR3 sequence is CASRQDRGPGELFF. The CDR3 bases are TGTGCCAGCAGACAAGACAGGGGACCTGGGGAGCTGTTTTTT.

The V call is TRBV7-9, the J call TRBJ2-3, with D possibly TRBD1 on 5 matching bases. The CDR3 covers 13 residues. The V end lost 4 bases, the J end lost 5 bases, and 10 bases lay between the germline ends. The germline gives CDR1 SEHNR, CDR2 FQNEAQ (reference sequence). The CDR3 here is CASSWAGIDTQYF. CDR3 nucleotide sequence: TGTGCCAGCAGCTGGGCAGGGATAGATACGCAGTATTTT. The entire variable domain, with the rest obtained from reference TRBV7-9 and TRBJ2-3, is as follows: DTGVSQNPRHKITKRGQNVTFRCDPISEHNRLYWYRQTLGQGPEFLTYFQNEAQLEKSRLLSDRFSAERPKGSFSTLEIQRTEQGDSAMYLCASSWAGIDTQYFGPGTRLTVL.

This clonotype was recorded only once. An end of the junction differs from the germline gene, which may be a read error. J is TRBJ2-1 and V is TRBV7-7; D is ambiguous. CDR3 length: 15 residues. Germline V CDR1 and CDR2: SSHAT, FNYEAQ (reference sequence). The CDR3 reads CASSLSGQYWNEQFF. The CDR3 DNA sequence: TGTGCTAGCAGCTTAAGTGGCCAATACTGGAATGAGCAGTTCTTC.

V usage is TRBV4-3 and J usage is TRBJ2-3; possibly TRBD2 for D (6 bases). The CDR3 is 16 amino acids. Germline V gene sequence: CDR1 LGHNA, CDR2 YSLEER. The germline V and J ends were trimmed by 2 bases and 2 bases, with 14 bases remaining between them. CDR3 nucleotides: TGCGCCAGCAGCCAAAAGGGAGGAGGATACACAGATACGCAGTATTTT. Its protein is CASSQKGGGYTDTQYF.

The CDR3 loop reads CASSQETSGGAGDTQYF. The CDR3 coding sequence is TGTGCCAGCAGCCAAGAGACTAGCGGGGGGGCCGGAGATACGCAGTATTTT. The rearrangement joins TRBV4-2 to TRBJ2-3; 14 bases are shared with TRBD2. Trimming at V came to 0 bases and at J to 5 bases, leaving 4 bases not matched to a gene. The CDR3 is 17 amino acids. Per the germline V gene, CDR1 is LGHNA and CDR2 is YNFKEQ.

The gene calls are TRBV5-6 and TRBJ1-2, with no clear D. Germline CDR1 and CDR2: SGHDT and YYEEEE. V was trimmed by 0 bases and J by 4 bases, leaving 7 bases between them. This CDR3 has 13 amino acids. The CDR3 is CASSLGQSYGYTF. CDR3 bases: TGTGCCAGCAGCTTGGGGCAGTCCTATGGCTACACCTTC.

The chain links TRBV11-2 to TRBJ1-1; 8 bases are shared with TRBD1. The CDR3 extends over 15 amino acids. Germline V gene sequence: CDR1 SGHAT, CDR2 FQNNGV. V gave up 5 bases and J gave up 3 bases; unmatched junction bases: 8. The CDR3 loop is CASSGIVTGDTEAFF. The CDR3 nucleotides read TGTGCCAGCAGCGGCATTGTGACAGGGGACACTGAAGCTTTCTTT.